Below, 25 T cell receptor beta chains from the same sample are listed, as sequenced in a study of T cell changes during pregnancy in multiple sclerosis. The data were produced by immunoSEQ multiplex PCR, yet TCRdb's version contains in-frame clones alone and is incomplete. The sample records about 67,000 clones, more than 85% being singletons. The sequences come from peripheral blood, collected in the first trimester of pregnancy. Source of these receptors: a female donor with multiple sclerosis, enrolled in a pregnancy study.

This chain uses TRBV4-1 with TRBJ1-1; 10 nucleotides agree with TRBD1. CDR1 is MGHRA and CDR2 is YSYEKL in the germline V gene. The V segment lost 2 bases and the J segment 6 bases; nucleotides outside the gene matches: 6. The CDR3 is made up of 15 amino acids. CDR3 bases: TGCGCCAGCAGCCAATCCGGGACAGGGGTCGCTGAAGCTTTCTTT. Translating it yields CASSQSGTGVAEAFF.

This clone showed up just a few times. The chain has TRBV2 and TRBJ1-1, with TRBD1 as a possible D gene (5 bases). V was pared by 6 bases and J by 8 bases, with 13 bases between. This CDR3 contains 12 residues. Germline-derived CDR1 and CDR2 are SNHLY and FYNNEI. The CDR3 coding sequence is TGTGCCAGCAGGGGACTTCAGGAGGAAGCTTTCTTT. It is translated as CASRGLQEEAFF.

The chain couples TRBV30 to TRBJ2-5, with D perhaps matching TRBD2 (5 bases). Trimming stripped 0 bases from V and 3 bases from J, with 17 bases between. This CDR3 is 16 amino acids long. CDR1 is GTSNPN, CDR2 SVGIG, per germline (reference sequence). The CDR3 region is CAWSVTRGLGEETQYF. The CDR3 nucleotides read TGTGCCTGGAGTGTAACACGGGGTCTCGGGGAAGAGACCCAGTACTTC.

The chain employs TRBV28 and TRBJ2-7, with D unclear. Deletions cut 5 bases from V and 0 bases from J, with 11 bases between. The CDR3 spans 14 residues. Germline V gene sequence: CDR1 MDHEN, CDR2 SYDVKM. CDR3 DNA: TGTGCCAGCAGTATCGACTTAGCCTCCTACGAGCAGTACTTC. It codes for CASSIDLASYEQYF.

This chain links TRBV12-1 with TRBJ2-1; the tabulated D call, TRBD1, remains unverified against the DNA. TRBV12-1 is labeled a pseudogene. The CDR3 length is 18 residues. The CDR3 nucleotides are TGTGCCAGCAGACTCCCTACGACAGGGAAAAATCCATTCGATGAGCAGTTCTTC. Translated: CASRLPTTGKNPFDEQFF.

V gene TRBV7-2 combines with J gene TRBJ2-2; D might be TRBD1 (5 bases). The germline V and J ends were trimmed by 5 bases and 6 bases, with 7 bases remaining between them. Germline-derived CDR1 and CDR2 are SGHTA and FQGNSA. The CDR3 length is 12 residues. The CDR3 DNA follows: TGTGCCAGCAGCCTCAGGGCCGGGGAGCTGTTTTTT. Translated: CASSLRAGELFF.

The CDR3 here is CASTNGTGGFYGYTF. The CDR3 coding sequence is TGTGCCAGCACCAACGGGACAGGGGGTTTCTATGGCTACACCTTC. This chain uses TRBV6-1 with TRBJ1-2; 11 positions agree with TRBD1. CDR1 is MNHNS, CDR2 SASEGT, per germline. The CDR3 runs 15 residues. V trimming: 7 bases; J trimming: 4 bases; junction bases outside the gene matches: 8.

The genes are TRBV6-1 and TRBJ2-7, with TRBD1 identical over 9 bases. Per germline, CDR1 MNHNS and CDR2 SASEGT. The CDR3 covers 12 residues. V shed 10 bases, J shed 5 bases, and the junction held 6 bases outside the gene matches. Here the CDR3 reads CATDRGRNEQYF. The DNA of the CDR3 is TGTGCCACCGACAGGGGGAGGAACGAGCAGTACTTC.

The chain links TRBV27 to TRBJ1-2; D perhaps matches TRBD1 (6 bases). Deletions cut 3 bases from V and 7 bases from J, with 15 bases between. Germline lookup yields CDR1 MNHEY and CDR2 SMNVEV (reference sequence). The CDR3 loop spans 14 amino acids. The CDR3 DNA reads TGTGCCAGCAGTTTGGGCCAGGGGTTCGGTGGCTACACCTTC. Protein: CASSLGQGFGGYTF.

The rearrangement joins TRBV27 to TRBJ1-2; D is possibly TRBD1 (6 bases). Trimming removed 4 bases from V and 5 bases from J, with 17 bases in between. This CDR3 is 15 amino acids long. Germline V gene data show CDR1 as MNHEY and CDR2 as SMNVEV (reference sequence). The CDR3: CASSSGQISFYGYTF. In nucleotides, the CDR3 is TGTGCCAGCAGTTCCGGACAGATAAGCTTTTATGGCTACACCTTC.

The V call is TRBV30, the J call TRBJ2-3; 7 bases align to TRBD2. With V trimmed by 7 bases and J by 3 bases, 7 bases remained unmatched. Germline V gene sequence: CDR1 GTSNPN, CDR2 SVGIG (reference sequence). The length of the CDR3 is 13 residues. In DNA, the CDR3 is TGTGCCTCGGACGGCGGGGGTACAGATACGCAGTATTTT. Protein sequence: CASDGGGTDTQYF.

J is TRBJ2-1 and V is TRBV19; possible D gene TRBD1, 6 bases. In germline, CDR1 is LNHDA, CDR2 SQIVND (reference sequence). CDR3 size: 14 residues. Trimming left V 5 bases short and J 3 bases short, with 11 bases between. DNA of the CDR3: TGTGCCAGTAGTGCCCCGGACAGCTACAATGAGCAGTTCTTC. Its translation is CASSAPDSYNEQFF.

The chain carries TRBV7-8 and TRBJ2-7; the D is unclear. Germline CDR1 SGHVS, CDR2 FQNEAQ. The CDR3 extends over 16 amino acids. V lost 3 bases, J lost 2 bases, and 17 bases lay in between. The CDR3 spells CASSLRRVDPAYEQYF. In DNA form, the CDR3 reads TGTGCCAGCAGCTTGCGGCGCGTAGATCCGGCCTACGAGCAGTACTTC. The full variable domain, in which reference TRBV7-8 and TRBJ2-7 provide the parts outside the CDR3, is GAGVSQSPRYKVAKRGQDVALRCDPISGHVSLFWYQQALGQGPEFLTYFQNEAQLDKSGLPSDRFFAERPEGSVSTLKIQRTQQEDSAVYLCASSLRRVDPAYEQYFGPGTRLTVT.

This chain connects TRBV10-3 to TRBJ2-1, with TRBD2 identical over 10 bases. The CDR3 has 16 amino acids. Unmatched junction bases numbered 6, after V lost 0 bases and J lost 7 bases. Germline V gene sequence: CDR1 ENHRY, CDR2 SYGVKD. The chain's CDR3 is CAISESSGGARNEQFF. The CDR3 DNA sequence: TGTGCCATCAGTGAGTCCAGCGGGGGGGCCCGGAATGAGCAGTTCTTC.

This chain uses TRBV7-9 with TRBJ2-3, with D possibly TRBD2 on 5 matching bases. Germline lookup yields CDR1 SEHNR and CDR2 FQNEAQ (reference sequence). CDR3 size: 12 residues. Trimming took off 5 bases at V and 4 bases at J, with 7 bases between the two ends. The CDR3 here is CASSRGPDTQYF. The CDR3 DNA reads TGTGCCAGCAGCCGAGGGCCAGATACGCAGTATTTT.

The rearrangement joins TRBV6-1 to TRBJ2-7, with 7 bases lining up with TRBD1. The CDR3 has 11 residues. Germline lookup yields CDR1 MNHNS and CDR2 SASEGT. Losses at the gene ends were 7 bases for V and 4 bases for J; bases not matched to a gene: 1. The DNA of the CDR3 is TGTGCCAGCAAGGGGGCGTACGAGCAGTACTTC. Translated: CASKGAYEQYF.

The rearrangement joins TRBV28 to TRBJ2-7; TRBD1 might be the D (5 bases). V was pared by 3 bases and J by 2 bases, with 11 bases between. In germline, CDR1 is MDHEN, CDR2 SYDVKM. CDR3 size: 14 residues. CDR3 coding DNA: TGTGCCAGCAGTTTTCCAGGGCGAGCCTACGAGCAGTACTTC. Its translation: CASSFPGRAYEQYF.

This CDR3 is CASSKQGHEQYF. The DNA of the CDR3 is TGTGCCAGTAGTAAACAGGGACACGAGCAGTACTTC. The V call is TRBV19, the J call TRBJ2-7; a weak D match, TRBD1 (6 bases). The ends were cut back, 4 bases at V and 5 bases at J, with 9 bases in the middle. CDR3 size: 12 residues. CDR1 is LNHDA and CDR2 is SQIVND in the germline V gene (reference sequence). Full variable domain (outside the CDR3, taken from reference TRBV19 and TRBJ2-7): DGGITQSPKYLFRKEGQNVTLSCEQNLNHDAMYWYRQDPGQGLRLIYYSQIVNDFQKGDIAEGYSVSREKKESFPLTVTSAQKNPTAFYLCASSKQGHEQYFGPGTRLTVT.

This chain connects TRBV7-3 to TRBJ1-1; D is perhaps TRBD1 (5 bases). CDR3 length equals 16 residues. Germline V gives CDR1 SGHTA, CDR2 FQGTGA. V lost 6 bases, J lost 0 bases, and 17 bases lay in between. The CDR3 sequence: CASRLTELIMNTEAFF. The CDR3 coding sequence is TGTGCCAGCAGGTTGACAGAGTTAATCATGAACACTGAAGCTTTCTTT.

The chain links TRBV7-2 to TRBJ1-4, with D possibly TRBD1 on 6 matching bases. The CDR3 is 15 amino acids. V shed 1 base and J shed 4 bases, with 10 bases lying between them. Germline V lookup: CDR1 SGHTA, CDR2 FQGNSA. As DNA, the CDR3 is TGTGCCAGCAGCTTAGATAGGGGGGGTAATGAAAAACTGTTTTTT. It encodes CASSLDRGGNEKLFF. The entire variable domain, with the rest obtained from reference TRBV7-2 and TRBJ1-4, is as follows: GAGVSQSPSNKVTEKGKDVELRCDPISGHTALYWYRQSLGQGLEFLIYFQGNSAPDKSGLPSDRFSAERTGGSVSTLTIQRTQQEDSAVYLCASSLDRGGNEKLFFGSGTQLSVL.

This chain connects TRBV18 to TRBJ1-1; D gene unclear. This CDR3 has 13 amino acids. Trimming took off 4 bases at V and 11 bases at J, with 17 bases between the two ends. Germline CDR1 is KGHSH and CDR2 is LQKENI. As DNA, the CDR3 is TGTGCCAGCTCACTAGGTCCTAGCCAGCCGGCTTTCTTT. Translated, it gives CASSLGPSQPAFF.

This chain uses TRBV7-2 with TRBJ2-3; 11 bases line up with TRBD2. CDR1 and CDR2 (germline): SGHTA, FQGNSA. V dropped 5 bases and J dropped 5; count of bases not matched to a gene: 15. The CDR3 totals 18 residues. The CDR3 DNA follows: TGTGCCAGCAGCGTCCGCCTCTCTAGCGGGGGGCCAATAGATACGCAGTATTTT. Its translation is CASSVRLSSGGPIDTQYF.

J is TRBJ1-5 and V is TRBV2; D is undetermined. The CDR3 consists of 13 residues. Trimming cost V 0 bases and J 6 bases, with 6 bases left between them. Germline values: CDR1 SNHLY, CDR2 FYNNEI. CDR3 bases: TGTGCCAGCAGTGAAGCGGAGAGTCAGCCCCAGCATTTT. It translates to CASSEAESQPQHF.

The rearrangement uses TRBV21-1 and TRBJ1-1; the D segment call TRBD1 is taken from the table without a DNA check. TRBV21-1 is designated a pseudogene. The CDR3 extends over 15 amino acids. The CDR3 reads CASSNSQGMNTEAFF. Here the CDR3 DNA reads TGTGCCAGCAGCAACAGTCAGGGGATGAACACTGAAGCTTTCTTT.

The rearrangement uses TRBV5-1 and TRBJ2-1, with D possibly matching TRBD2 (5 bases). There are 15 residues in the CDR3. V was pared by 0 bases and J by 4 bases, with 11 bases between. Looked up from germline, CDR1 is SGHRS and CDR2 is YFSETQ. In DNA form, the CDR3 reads TGCGCCAGCAGCTTGGGCGTAACGGGATACAATGAGCAGTTCTTC. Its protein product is CASSLGVTGYNEQFF.